These 2 T cell receptor beta chains were sequenced from one sample in a study of blood T cell repertoires in COVID-19. The assay was immunoSEQ multiplex PCR, and TCRdb's table has in-frame clones only and misses some. The sample includes roughly 150,000 clones, less than 90% of them seen just once. Material for sequencing was peripheral blood. The origin of the receptors is a woman aged 70 to 79 with acute or convalescent COVID-19.

This sequence joins TRBV6-6 and TRBJ2-5, with 12 nucleotides matching TRBD1. The V segment lost 7 bases and the J segment 5 bases; nucleotides outside the gene matches: 11. This CDR3 contains 16 residues. Germline V gene data show CDR1 as MNHNY and CDR2 as SVGAGI (reference sequence). CDR3 coding DNA: TGTGCCAGCAATCTACCGGGACAGGGGGCCGGGGAGACCCAGTACTTC. This encodes CASNLPGQGAGETQYF.

This clone was picked up a small number of times. CDR3 sequence (DNA): TGCGCCAGCAGTGAGTCGAGCGGCACCGGGGAGCTGTTTTTT. It is translated as CASSESSGTGELFF. The genes are TRBV10-1 and TRBJ2-2, with D perhaps TRBD2 (5 bases). Germline loops: CDR1 WNHNN, CDR2 SYGVQD (reference sequence). With 0 bases removed from V and 4 bases from J, the gap between germline ends came to 6 bases. The CDR3 runs 14 residues.